These 6 T cell receptor beta chains came from one sample sequenced in a study of T cell repertoires in cytomegalovirus infection. TCRdb re-analysed the reads in MiXCR, keeping a single row per CDR3 protein. The data hold nearly 550,000 distinct CDR3 sequences, with approximately 16% observed a single time. Sequenced material: CD8+ T cells from PBMCs. These receptors originate from a human donor in good health (CMV status not recorded). Some clones in this sample may be carry-over from other donors' samples.

This rearrangement joins TRBV24-1 to TRBJ2-3; perhaps TRBD2 as D (6 bases). This CDR3 spans 15 amino acids. CDR1 KGHDR and CDR2 SFDVKD come from the germline V gene. Trimming shortened V by 2 bases and J by 2 bases, and 10 bases separated the two germline ends. The CDR3 is CATSDSGSLTDTQYF. CDR3 in DNA: TGTGCCACCAGTGATTCCGGGAGTCTCACAGATACGCAGTATTTT.

For the CDR3, the DNA is TGTGCCAGCAGTTACTCGGGATCCCACACTGAAGCTTTCTTT. It encodes CASSYSGSHTEAFF. This sequence joins TRBV6-5 and TRBJ1-1; D is unclear. The germline V gene has CDR1 MNHEY and CDR2 SVGAGI. The CDR3 is made up of 14 amino acids. V gave up 0 bases and J gave up 3 bases, with 8 bases separating them.

The chain employs TRBV27 and TRBJ2-3; 8 nucleotides agree with TRBD1. The CDR3 runs 16 residues. J was trimmed by 1 base and V by 6 bases; bases with no gene match: 9. Per germline, CDR1 MNHEY and CDR2 SMNVEV (reference sequence). For the CDR3, the DNA is TGTGCCAGCAGCCCGGGGCAGGGGGCGGGCACAGATACGCAGTATTTT. Amino acids: CASSPGQGAGTDTQYF.

This clonotype was seen many times. The J gene is TRBJ2-1, the V gene TRBV28; D is unresolved. V gave up 2 bases and J gave up 12 bases, with 14 bases separating them. Germline CDR1 reads MDHEN; CDR2 reads SYDVKM. The CDR3 totals 13 residues. The CDR3 DNA follows: TGTGCCAGCAGTTTAATCCCGGACCCTTTGCAGTTCTTC. It encodes CASSLIPDPLQFF.

This clonotype was picked up many times. The gene calls are TRBV27 and TRBJ1-4; D gene unclear. The CDR3 contains 14 residues. V was pared by 2 bases and J by 3 bases, with 7 bases between. CDR1 and CDR2 from the germline V gene are MNHEY and SMNVEV (reference sequence). The CDR3 sequence: CASSLRSANEKLFF. Written as DNA, the CDR3 is TGTGCCAGCAGTTTAAGGTCCGCTAATGAAAAACTGTTTTTT.

The sample holds many counts of this clonotype. The V gene is TRBV7-9, the J gene TRBJ2-1, with TRBD2 identical over 7 bases. The CDR3 is 15 residues long. Per germline, CDR1 SEHNR and CDR2 FQNEAQ (reference sequence). J was trimmed by 8 bases and V by 1 base; bases with no gene match: 8. The CDR3 DNA reads TGTGCCAGCAGCTTAGTTGGGGGGGATATATATGAGCAGTTCTTC. Its translation is CASSLVGGDIYEQFF.